These T cell receptor beta chains were read from a single sample in a study of OX40 agonist ivuxolimab in advanced cancers. TCRdb keeps only in-frame clones here, not all; method: immunoSEQ multiplex PCR. The data contain 55,000 to 90,000 clones, roughly 80% of them singletons. Sequencing was performed on CD4+ or CD8+ T cells sorted from blood, taken in a trial of the OX40 agonist ivuxolimab. The receptors were gathered from an adult with an advanced solid tumor such as melanoma, head and neck, liver or kidney cancer. CDR3s include the opening cysteine and the closing phenylalanine or tryptophan. D genes are given only for firm matches. Only some rows state a clone size, as once, few, many or a class for expanded clones.

v_call: TRBV2; clone_size: .; d_call: .; j_call: TRBJ1-2; cdr3_nt: TGTGCCAGCCTCCAAAGAGGCAGCGCGGGCTACACCTTC; cdr3_aa: CASLQRGSAGYTF
v_call: TRBV28; clone_size: .; d_call: TRBD1; j_call: TRBJ1-4; cdr3_nt: TGTGCCAGCAGTTTCCGGGGACAGCGTAATGAAAAACTGTTTTTT; cdr3_aa: CASSFRGQRNEKLFF
v_call: TRBV15; clone_size: .; d_call: .; j_call: TRBJ2-6; cdr3_nt: TGTGCCACCAGCAGGGATGGTTCGGGAAGCTCTGGGGCCAACGTCCTGACTTTC; cdr3_aa: CATSRDGSGSSGANVLTF
v_call: TRBV18; clone_size: .; d_call: TRBD1; j_call: TRBJ2-7; cdr3_nt: TGTGCCAGCTCACCGAACACACCGGGACAGGGATCCTACGAGCAGTACTTC; cdr3_aa: CASSPNTPGQGSYEQYF
v_call: TRBV4-2; clone_size: few; d_call: TRBD2; j_call: TRBJ2-7; cdr3_nt: TGTGCCAGCAGCCCCCGTACCACATCTAGCGGGGGGGTCTACGAGCAGTACTTC; cdr3_aa: CASSPRTTSSGGVYEQYF
v_call: TRBV7-2; clone_size: .; d_call: .; j_call: TRBJ1-4; cdr3_nt: TGTGCCAGCAGCTTAGATGTGCCAAATGAAAAACTGTTTTTT; cdr3_aa: CASSLDVPNEKLFF
v_call: TRBV7-2; clone_size: .; d_call: .; j_call: TRBJ2-1; cdr3_nt: TGTGCCAGCAGCTTAGGCAGCCAACACGGCAATGAGCAGTTCTTC; cdr3_aa: CASSLGSQHGNEQFF
v_call: TRBV10-3; clone_size: .; d_call: .; j_call: TRBJ2-7; cdr3_nt: TGTGCCATCAGTGAGACAACGTACGAGCAGTACTTC; cdr3_aa: CAISETTYEQYF
v_call: TRBV18; clone_size: .; d_call: TRBD1; j_call: TRBJ1-4; cdr3_nt: TGTGCCAGCTCACGCCAGGGGACAGCAACAACTAATGAAAAACTGTTTTTT; cdr3_aa: CASSRQGTATTNEKLFF
v_call: TRBV5-4; clone_size: .; d_call: TRBD1; j_call: TRBJ1-2; cdr3_nt: TGTGCCAGCAGCCGGGGGATGGACAGGGGGAACTATGGCTACACCTTC; cdr3_aa: CASSRGMDRGNYGYTF